This T cell receptor (beta chain) was sequenced during a study of response to subunit inactivated influenza vaccine. Findings of the study overall: The authors suggested that every seasonal influenza vaccination recruits few new T cells.

This clonotype was counted only a few times. Its antigen is undetermined. TCRdb recomputed calls from the RT-PCR reads with MiXCR, one row per CDR3 protein. In the table there are about 160,000 distinct CDR3 sequences, under 13% of which are singletons. The sample consisted of non-naive T cells sorted from PBMCs, taken 35 to 45 days after vaccination. The sequence derives from a man aged 50 or older who received an inactivated influenza vaccine.

The CDR3 loop is CASSTTSVETQYF. CDR3 sequence (DNA): TGCGCCAGCAGCACGACTAGTGTAGAGACCCAGTACTTC. The gene calls are TRBV5-1 and TRBJ2-5; D is possibly TRBD2 (6 bases). CDR3 length: 13 residues. Germline V lookup: CDR1 SGHRS, CDR2 YFSETQ. The V gene lost 4 bases and the J gene lost 4 bases, with 11 bases spanning the gap.